The 6 T cell receptor beta chains below come from one sample, sequenced in a study of T cell clonality in common variable immunodeficiency. Study-wide findings and caveats: Reportedly, TCR beta sequences from common variable immunodeficiency showed fewer deletions and N-nucleotide insertions.

Clones were sequenced by immunoSEQ multiplex PCR, and TCRdb holds only the in-frame ones, with some missing. Found here are 30,000 to 40,000 clones, no singletons; the ten largest cover around 6.7%. Their target antigens are unknown. Sample: peripheral blood mononuclear cells. The source of these receptors is a human donor with common variable immunodeficiency.

Notes on this clone: The read finishes 3 residues shy of the CDR3 end, and the germline J gene is used to complete it. The chain is built from TRBV6-2 or TRBV6-3 and TRBJ2-1; 9 positions match TRBD2. Trimming cost V 6 bases and J 7 bases; bases outside gene matches: 4. This CDR3 has 13 amino acids. CDR1 and CDR2 (germline): MNHEY, SVGEGT. The CDR3 protein is CASRGSGRNEQFF. The CDR3 bases that were read are TGTGCCAGCAGGGGTAGCGGGAGAAATGAG.

As to this clone: The read ends 3 residues shy of where the CDR3 ends; the end is completed using the germline J gene. The rearrangement uses TRBV19 and TRBJ2-1; 8 bases map to TRBD2. Germline-derived CDR1 and CDR2 are LNHDA and SQIVND (reference sequence). The V segment lost 4 bases and the J segment 7 bases; nucleotides outside the gene matches: 18. The CDR3 runs 18 residues. CDR3 DNA, as far as it was read: TGTGCCAGTAGTAAAGCCCTTCCACTAGCGGAAATGGGGAATGAG. This translates into CASSKALPLAEMGNE. In full, the CDR3 reads CASSKALPLAEMGNEQFF.

This clone is medium-sized by share. The read falls 3 residues short of the CDR3 end, and the missing part is taken from the germline J gene. The V and J genes are TRBV29-1 and TRBJ2-2; TRBD1 agrees at 9 bases. After removal of 7 bases from V and 6 bases from J, the junction contained 9 bases not matched to a gene. The CDR3 extends over 14 amino acids. From germline, CDR1 is SQVTM and CDR2 ANQGSEA. The sequenced CDR3 bases are TGCAGCGCCCGGGACAGGGATGGGGCCGGGGAG. It codes for CSARDRDGAGE. The whole CDR3 is CSARDRDGAGELFF.

This clone has just a few counts. CDR3 DNA (partial): TGCAGTGCTAGCCCGGGGAGGGACGAG. Its protein product is CSASPGRDE. The entire CDR3 is CSASPGRDEQYF. This rearrangement joins TRBV20-1 to TRBJ2-7; the match to TRBD2 covers 7 bases. Read coverage stops 3 residues before the CDR3 terminus; the germline J gene supplies the remainder. Germline CDR1 is DFQATT and CDR2 is SNEGSKA (reference sequence). The V segment lost 3 bases and the J segment 5 bases; nucleotides outside the gene matches: 4. The CDR3 is 12 amino acids.

The sample holds a few counts of this clone. The read comes to an end 3 residues before the CDR3 does, leaving the germline J gene to fill in the end. The chain employs TRBV30 and TRBJ2-1; 9 bases are shared with TRBD2. After removal of 8 bases from V and 4 bases from J, the junction contained 12 bases not matched to a gene. Germline CDR1 reads GTSNPN; CDR2 reads SVGIG (reference sequence). The CDR3 length is 15 residues. The covered CDR3 bases are TGTGCCAGTACCGAAGCGGGAGGATTGTACAATGAG. Protein product: CASTEAGGLYNE. The full CDR3 protein is CASTEAGGLYNEQFF.

In the case of this clone: With the read ending 3 residues before the CDR3 end, the germline J gene is used to fill in that end. The chain couples TRBV7-2 to TRBJ1-1, with 7 bases that match TRBD1. V was pared by 3 bases and J by 6 bases, with 7 bases of the junction left unmatched. Germline assignment: CDR1 SGHTA and CDR2 FQGNSA. The CDR3 loop spans 14 amino acids. This chain's CDR3 is CASSLDRRTPEAFF. The DNA read from the CDR3 is TGTGCCAGCAGCTTGGACAGGAGGACCCCTGAA.